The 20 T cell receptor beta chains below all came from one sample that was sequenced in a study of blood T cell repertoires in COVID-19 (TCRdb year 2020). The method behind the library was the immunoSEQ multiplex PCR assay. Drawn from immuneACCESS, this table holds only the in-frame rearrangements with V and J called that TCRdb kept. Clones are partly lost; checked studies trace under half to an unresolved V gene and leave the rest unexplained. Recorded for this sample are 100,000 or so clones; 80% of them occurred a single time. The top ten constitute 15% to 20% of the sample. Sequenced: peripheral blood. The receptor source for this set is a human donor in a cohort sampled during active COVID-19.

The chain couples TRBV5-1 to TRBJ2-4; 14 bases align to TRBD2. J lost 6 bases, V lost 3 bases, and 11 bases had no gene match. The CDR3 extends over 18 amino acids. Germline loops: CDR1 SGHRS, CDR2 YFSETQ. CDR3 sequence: CASSSPGTSGGRGNIQYF. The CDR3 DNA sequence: TGCGCCAGCAGCTCCCCCGGGACTAGCGGGGGTAGGGGAAACATTCAGTACTTC.

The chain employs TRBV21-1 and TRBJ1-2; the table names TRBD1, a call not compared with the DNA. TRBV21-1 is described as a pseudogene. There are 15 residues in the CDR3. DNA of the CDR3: TGTGCCAGCAGCGTAGGGGGTAAATCTAACTATGGCTACACCTTC. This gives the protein CASSVGGKSNYGYTF.

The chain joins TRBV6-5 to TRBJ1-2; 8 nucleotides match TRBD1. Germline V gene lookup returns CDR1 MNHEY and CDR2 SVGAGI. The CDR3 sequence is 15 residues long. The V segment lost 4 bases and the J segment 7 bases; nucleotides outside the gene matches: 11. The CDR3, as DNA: TGTGCCAGCAGTTCCGGGGACAGGAGGTTAAGTGGCTACACCTTC. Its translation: CASSSGDRRLSGYTF.

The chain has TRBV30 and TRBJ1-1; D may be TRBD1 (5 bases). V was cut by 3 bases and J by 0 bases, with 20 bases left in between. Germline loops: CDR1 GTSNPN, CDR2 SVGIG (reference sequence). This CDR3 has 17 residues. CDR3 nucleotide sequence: TGTGCCTGGAGCCCCGGACAACTTATTATCATGAACACTGAAGCTTTCTTT. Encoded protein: CAWSPGQLIIMNTEAFF.

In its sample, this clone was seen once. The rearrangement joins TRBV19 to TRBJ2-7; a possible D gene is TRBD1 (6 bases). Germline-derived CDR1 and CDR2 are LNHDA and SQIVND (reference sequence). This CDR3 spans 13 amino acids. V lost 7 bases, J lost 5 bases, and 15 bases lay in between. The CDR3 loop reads CASKRGTWDEQYF. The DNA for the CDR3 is TGTGCCAGTAAACGAGGGACATGGGACGAGCAGTACTTC.

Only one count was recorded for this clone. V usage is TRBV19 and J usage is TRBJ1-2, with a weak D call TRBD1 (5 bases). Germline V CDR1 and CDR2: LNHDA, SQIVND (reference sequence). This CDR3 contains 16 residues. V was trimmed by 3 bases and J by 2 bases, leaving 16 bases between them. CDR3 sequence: CASSIPAGRPNYGYTF. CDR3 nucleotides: TGTGCCAGTAGTATCCCCGCGGGACGGCCGAACTATGGCTACACCTTC.

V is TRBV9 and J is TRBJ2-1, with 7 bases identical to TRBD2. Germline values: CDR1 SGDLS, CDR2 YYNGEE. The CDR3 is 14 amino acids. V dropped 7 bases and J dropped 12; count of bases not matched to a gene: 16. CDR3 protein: CASATREALGGQFF. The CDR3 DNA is TGTGCCAGCGCTACACGGGAGGCTTTGGGTGGGCAGTTCTTC.

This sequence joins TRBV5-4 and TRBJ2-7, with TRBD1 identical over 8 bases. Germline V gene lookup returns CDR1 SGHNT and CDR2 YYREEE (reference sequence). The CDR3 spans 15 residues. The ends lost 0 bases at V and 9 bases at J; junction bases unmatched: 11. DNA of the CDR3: TGTGCCAGCAGCTTGGTGGGGACAGGAGCCTTTGGGCAGTACTTC. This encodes CASSLVGTGAFGQYF.

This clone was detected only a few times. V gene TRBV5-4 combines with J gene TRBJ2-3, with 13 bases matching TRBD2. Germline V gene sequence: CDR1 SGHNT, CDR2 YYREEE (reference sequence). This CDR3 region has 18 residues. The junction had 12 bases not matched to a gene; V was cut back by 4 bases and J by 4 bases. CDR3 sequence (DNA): TGTGCCAGCAGCCGCCCGGGACTAGCGGGACGGGGGGCAGATACGCAGTATTTT. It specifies CASSRPGLAGRGADTQYF.

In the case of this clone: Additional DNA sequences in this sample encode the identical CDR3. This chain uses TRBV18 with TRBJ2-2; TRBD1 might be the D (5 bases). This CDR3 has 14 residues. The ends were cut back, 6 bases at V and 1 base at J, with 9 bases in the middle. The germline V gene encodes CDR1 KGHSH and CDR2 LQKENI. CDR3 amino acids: CASSPQGNTGELFF. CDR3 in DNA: TGTGCCAGCTCGCCCCAGGGGAACACCGGGGAGCTGTTTTTT.

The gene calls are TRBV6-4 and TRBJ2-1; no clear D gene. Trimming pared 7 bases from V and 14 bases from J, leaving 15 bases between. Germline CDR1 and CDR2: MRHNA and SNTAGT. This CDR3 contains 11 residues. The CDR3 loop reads CASIFSGYEFF. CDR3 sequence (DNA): TGTGCCAGCATCTTTTCGGGTTATGAGTTCTTC.

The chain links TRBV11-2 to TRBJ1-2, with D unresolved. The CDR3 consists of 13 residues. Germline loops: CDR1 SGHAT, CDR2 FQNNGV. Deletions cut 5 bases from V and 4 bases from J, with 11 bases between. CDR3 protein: CASSPTVPYGYTF. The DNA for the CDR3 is TGTGCCAGCAGCCCCACAGTTCCCTATGGCTACACCTTC.

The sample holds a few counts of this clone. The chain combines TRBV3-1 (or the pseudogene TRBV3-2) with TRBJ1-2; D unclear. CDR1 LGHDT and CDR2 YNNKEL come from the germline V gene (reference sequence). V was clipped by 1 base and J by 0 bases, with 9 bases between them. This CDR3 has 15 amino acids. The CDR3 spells CASSQADSTNYGYTF. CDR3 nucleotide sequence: TGTGCCAGCAGCCAAGCAGACTCTACTAACTATGGCTACACCTTC.

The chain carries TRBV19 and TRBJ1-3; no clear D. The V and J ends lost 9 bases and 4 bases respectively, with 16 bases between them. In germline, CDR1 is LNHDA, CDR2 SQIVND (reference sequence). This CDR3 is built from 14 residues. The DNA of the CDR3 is TGTGCCAGCCAAACTGGGGAGGCCGGAAACACCATATATTTT. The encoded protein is CASQTGEAGNTIYF.

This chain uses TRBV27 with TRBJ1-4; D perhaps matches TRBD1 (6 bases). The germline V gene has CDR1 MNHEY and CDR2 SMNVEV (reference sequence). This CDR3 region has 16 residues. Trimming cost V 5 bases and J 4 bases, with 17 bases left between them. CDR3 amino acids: CASSLQRGRGNEKLFF. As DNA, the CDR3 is TGTGCCAGCAGTCTTCAGCGGGGGCGGGGTAATGAAAAACTGTTTTTT.

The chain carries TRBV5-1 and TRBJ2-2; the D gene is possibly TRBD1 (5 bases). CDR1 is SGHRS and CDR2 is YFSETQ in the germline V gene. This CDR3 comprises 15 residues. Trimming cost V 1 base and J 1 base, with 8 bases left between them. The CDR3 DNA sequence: TGCGCCAGCAGCTTGAGTAGGGGGAACACCGGGGAGCTGTTTTTT. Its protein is CASSLSRGNTGELFF.

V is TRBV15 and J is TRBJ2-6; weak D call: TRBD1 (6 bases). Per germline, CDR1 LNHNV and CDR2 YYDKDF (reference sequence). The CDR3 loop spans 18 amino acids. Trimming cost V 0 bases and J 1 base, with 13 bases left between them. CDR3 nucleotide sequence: TGTGCCACCAGCAGAGAAGGGGTAGGGGGATCTGGGGCCAACGTCCTGACTTTC. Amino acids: CATSREGVGGSGANVLTF.

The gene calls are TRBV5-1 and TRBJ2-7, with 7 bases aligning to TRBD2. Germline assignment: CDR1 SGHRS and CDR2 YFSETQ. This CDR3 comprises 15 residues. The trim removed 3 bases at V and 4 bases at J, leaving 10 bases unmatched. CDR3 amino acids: CASSSTGGVTYEQYF. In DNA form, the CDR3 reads TGCGCCAGCAGCTCAACGGGGGGAGTGACGTACGAGCAGTACTTC. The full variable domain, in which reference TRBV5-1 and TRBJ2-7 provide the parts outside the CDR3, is KAGVTQTPRYLIKTRGQQVTLSCSPISGHRSVSWYQQTPGQGLQFLFEYFSETQRNKGNFPGRFSGRQFSNSRSEMNVSTLELGDSALYLCASSSTGGVTYEQYFGPGTRLTVT.

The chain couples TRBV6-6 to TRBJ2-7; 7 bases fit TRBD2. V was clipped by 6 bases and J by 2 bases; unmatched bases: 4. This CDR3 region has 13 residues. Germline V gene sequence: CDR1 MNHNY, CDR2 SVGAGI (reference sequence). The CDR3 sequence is CASRRGGTYEQYF. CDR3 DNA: TGTGCCAGCAGGCGGGGAGGGACCTACGAGCAGTACTTC.

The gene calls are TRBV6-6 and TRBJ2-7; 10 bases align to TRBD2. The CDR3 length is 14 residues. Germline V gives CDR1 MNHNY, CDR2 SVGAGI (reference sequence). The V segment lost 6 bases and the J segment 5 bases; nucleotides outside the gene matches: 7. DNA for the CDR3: TGTGCCAGCAGAGGACTAGCGGAGGCTCACGAGCAGTACTTC. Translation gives CASRGLAEAHEQYF.